This TCR beta chain is drawn from a study of T cell changes during pregnancy in multiple sclerosis. Assay used: immunoSEQ multiplex PCR; TCRdb lists only in-frame clones, some missing. Of 90,000 to 120,000 clones in the sample, over 85% were seen once. Losses at the gene ends were 5 bases for V and 5 bases for J; bases not matched to a gene: 10. This CDR3 has 16 residues. Germline V gene data show CDR1 as LNHDA and CDR2 as SQIVND (reference sequence). The chain couples TRBV19 to TRBJ1-5; 9 bases match TRBD1. This TCR came from a female donor with multiple sclerosis, enrolled in a pregnancy study. The source material was peripheral blood, sampled in the second trimester of pregnancy. CDR3 coding DNA: TGTGCCAGTAGTCCGAGACAGGGGGAATGGGATCAGCCCCAGCATTTT. It yields the protein CASSPRQGEWDQPQHF.